Below, one T cell receptor beta chain is given with its context. This table comes from immunoSEQ multiplex PCR, and its TCRdb copy is limited to in-frame clones, with some not included. The sample comprises 52,000 or so clones, 78% of which are singletons, and 4.9% rests with the top ten. This entry is derived from a study of blood T cell repertoires in COVID-19. Study information: Material from acute and convalescent COVID-19 was sourced from the United States, Italy and Spain. Nucleic acid was either cDNA or gDNA, and it came from T cells, B-cell-depleted T cells, or PBMCs.

The germline CDR1 and CDR2 sequences are MDHEN and SYDVKM. The CDR3 contains 15 residues. V gave up 4 bases and J gave up 8 bases; unmatched junction bases: 11. The chain is built from TRBV28 and TRBJ2-1; TRBD2 matches at 7 bases. The sequence was collected from a human donor in a cohort sampled during active COVID-19. Sequenced sample: peripheral blood. The CDR3 sequence: CASSSTTSPGDEQFF. CDR3 bases: TGTGCCAGCAGTTCCACGACTAGCCCCGGCGATGAGCAGTTCTTC.